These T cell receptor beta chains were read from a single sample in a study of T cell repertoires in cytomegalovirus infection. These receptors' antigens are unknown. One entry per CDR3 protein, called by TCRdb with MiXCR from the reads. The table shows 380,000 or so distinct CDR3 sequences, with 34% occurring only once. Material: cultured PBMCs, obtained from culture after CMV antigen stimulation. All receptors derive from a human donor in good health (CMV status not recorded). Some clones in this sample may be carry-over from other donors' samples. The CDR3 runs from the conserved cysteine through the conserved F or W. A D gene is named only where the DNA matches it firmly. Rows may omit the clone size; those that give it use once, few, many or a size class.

CDR3nt: TGTGCCAGCAGCTTAGCGGGACTAGGGTTCGGGGAGCAGTTCTTC; CDR3aa: CASSLAGLGFGEQFF; j_gene: TRBJ2-1; v_gene: TRBV7-2; d_gene: TRBD2; abundance: many
CDR3nt: TGTGCCAGCAGCTCGGTCCGGGCCCCCCTACTTCGAGAGACCCAGTACTTC; CDR3aa: CASSSVRAPLLRETQYF; j_gene: TRBJ2-5; v_gene: TRBV7-8; d_gene: .; abundance: many
CDR3nt: TGTGCCAGCAGACTACCCGGGGGAACCGGGGAGCTGTTTTTT; CDR3aa: CASRLPGGTGELFF; j_gene: TRBJ2-2; v_gene: TRBV12-3/TRBV12-4; d_gene: .; abundance: few
CDR3nt: TGTGCCAGCAGTCTCATCAAGGATACGCAGTATTTT; CDR3aa: CASSLIKDTQYF; j_gene: TRBJ2-3; v_gene: TRBV6-1; d_gene: .; abundance: few
CDR3nt: TGTGCCACCAGTGATATAGGCTCGGAGACCCAGTACTTC; CDR3aa: CATSDIGSETQYF; j_gene: TRBJ2-5; v_gene: TRBV24-1; d_gene: .; abundance: .
CDR3nt: TGTGCCAGCAGTTTATTTAACGGGAGGGGCGGGGAGCTGTTTTTT; CDR3aa: CASSLFNGRGGELFF; j_gene: TRBJ2-2; v_gene: TRBV27; d_gene: TRBD2; abundance: .
CDR3nt: TGTGCCAGTAGTATAATTAGTGGCAGGGGCGTCTATGGCTACACCTTC; CDR3aa: CASSIISGRGVYGYTF; j_gene: TRBJ1-2; v_gene: TRBV19; d_gene: .; abundance: .
CDR3nt: TGTGCCAGCAGGGGTGGTAGCTTCAGCGATACGCAGTATTTT; CDR3aa: CASRGGSFSDTQYF; j_gene: TRBJ2-3; v_gene: TRBV7-9; d_gene: .; abundance: .
CDR3nt: TGTGCCAGCAGCTCGGTGGCGGGAGTCGCAGATACGCAGTATTTT; CDR3aa: CASSSVAGVADTQYF; j_gene: TRBJ2-3; v_gene: TRBV7-8; d_gene: TRBD2; abundance: .
CDR3nt: TGTGCCAGCAGCTTGGAGGAGGCCAGGCCCCAGCATTTT; CDR3aa: CASSLEEARPQHF; j_gene: TRBJ1-5; v_gene: TRBV7-6; d_gene: .; abundance: .
CDR3nt: TGTGCCAGCAGTGAAGCCCATAGCGGGTGGTACAATGAGCAGTTCTTC; CDR3aa: CASSEAHSGWYNEQFF; j_gene: TRBJ2-1; v_gene: TRBV6-1; d_gene: TRBD2; abundance: .
CDR3nt: TGCAGCGTGAGGGGGATGGTGAACACTGAAGCTTTCTTT; CDR3aa: CSVRGMVNTEAFF; j_gene: TRBJ1-1; v_gene: TRBV29-1; d_gene: .; abundance: .
CDR3nt: TGTGCCAGCAGCGTAGCCGTAGAAGGAAACACTGAAGCTTTCTTT; CDR3aa: CASSVAVEGNTEAFF; j_gene: TRBJ1-1; v_gene: TRBV11-2; d_gene: .; abundance: .
CDR3nt: TGTGCCAGCAGTTTAGCGCCGGGGACAGGGTCCGACAATGAGCAGTTCTTC; CDR3aa: CASSLAPGTGSDNEQFF; j_gene: TRBJ2-1; v_gene: TRBV12-3/TRBV12-4; d_gene: TRBD1; abundance: .
CDR3nt: TGTGCCAGCAGTTGGGCTAGCGGCTACGAGCAGTACTTC; CDR3aa: CASSWASGYEQYF; j_gene: TRBJ2-7; v_gene: TRBV28; d_gene: TRBD2; abundance: .
CDR3nt: TGTGCCAGCATGCGCAGCTCCTACAATGAGCAGTTCTTC; CDR3aa: CASMRSSYNEQFF; j_gene: TRBJ2-1; v_gene: TRBV7-6; d_gene: .; abundance: .
CDR3nt: TGTGCCAGCAGCTTCTCGGACAGGCTGTTTTTT; CDR3aa: CASSFSDRLFF; j_gene: TRBJ2-2; v_gene: TRBV7-9; d_gene: .; abundance: .
CDR3nt: TGTGCCAGCAGCACCCCCCGGGAGCGCAATGAGCAGTTCTTC; CDR3aa: CASSTPRERNEQFF; j_gene: TRBJ2-1; v_gene: TRBV7-2; d_gene: .; abundance: few
CDR3nt: TGTGCCAGCAGCAACAGGGGGCCACCCTTTGATACGCAGTATTTT; CDR3aa: CASSNRGPPFDTQYF; j_gene: TRBJ2-3; v_gene: TRBV7-2; d_gene: TRBD1; abundance: few
CDR3nt: TGTGCCAGCAGCTTAGGGAGGTTGAGGGGTGTGTACACTGAAGCTTTCTTT; CDR3aa: CASSLGRLRGVYTEAFF; j_gene: TRBJ1-1; v_gene: TRBV7-8; d_gene: .; abundance: .
CDR3nt: TGTGCCAGCAGCTCAGGGTCACGTTATGGCTACACCTTC; CDR3aa: CASSSGSRYGYTF; j_gene: TRBJ1-2; v_gene: TRBV5-4; d_gene: .; abundance: many
CDR3nt: TGCAGTGCTAGAAAAGCGGGGGTCGGGGCAGATACGCAGTATTTT; CDR3aa: CSARKAGVGADTQYF; j_gene: TRBJ2-3; v_gene: TRBV20-1; d_gene: TRBD2; abundance: few
CDR3nt: TGTGCCAGCAGCTTGCCGATCTTCCGGGAAGCTTTCTTT; CDR3aa: CASSLPIFREAFF; j_gene: TRBJ1-1; v_gene: TRBV7-9; d_gene: .; abundance: .
CDR3nt: TGTGCCAGCAGCTCCCGACCACTTGGGAAGGGCTACACCTTC; CDR3aa: CASSSRPLGKGYTF; j_gene: TRBJ1-2; v_gene: TRBV7-2; d_gene: .; abundance: few
CDR3nt: TGTGCCAGCAGTTTCGGACCTACTACTGGGGCCAACGTCCTGACTTTC; CDR3aa: CASSFGPTTGANVLTF; j_gene: TRBJ2-6; v_gene: TRBV12-3/TRBV12-4; d_gene: .; abundance: .
CDR3nt: TGTGCCAGTAGTCGGCAGGGCTTGAGCTCCTACAATGAGCAGTTCTTC; CDR3aa: CASSRQGLSSYNEQFF; j_gene: TRBJ2-1; v_gene: TRBV19; d_gene: .; abundance: .
CDR3nt: TGTGCCAGCAGTTTTTACAGGGGGGGGCCGGTTACCCAGTACTTC; CDR3aa: CASSFYRGGPVTQYF; j_gene: TRBJ2-5; v_gene: TRBV27; d_gene: .; abundance: .
CDR3nt: TGTGCCATCAGCAAGACTAGCGGGAGTTCCAATGAGCAGTTCTTC; CDR3aa: CAISKTSGSSNEQFF; j_gene: TRBJ2-1; v_gene: TRBV10-3; d_gene: TRBD2; abundance: .
CDR3nt: TGTGCCAGCAGCTTAGCCCTCCTTCGGGAGAGGTTTGGGACCCAGTACTTC; CDR3aa: CASSLALLRERFGTQYF; j_gene: TRBJ2-5; v_gene: TRBV7-2; d_gene: .; abundance: few
CDR3nt: TGCGCCAGCAGCCAAGAACTCGGGACTAGCGGCTACAATGAGCAGTTCTTC; CDR3aa: CASSQELGTSGYNEQFF; j_gene: TRBJ2-1; v_gene: TRBV4-1; d_gene: TRBD2; abundance: few
CDR3nt: TGTGCCAGCAGCTTAGCGGGCTCACCCCTCCACTTT; CDR3aa: CASSLAGSPLHF; j_gene: TRBJ1-6; v_gene: TRBV7-2; d_gene: .; abundance: many
CDR3nt: TGTGCCAGCAGCTTAGCGAAGAAGGGGGCGCGGGGCAATGAGCAGTTCTTC; CDR3aa: CASSLAKKGARGNEQFF; j_gene: TRBJ2-1; v_gene: TRBV7-6; d_gene: .; abundance: few
CDR3nt: TGCGCCAGCAGCCTCCGGGACAGCGAGAACTACGAGCAGTACTTC; CDR3aa: CASSLRDSENYEQYF; j_gene: TRBJ2-7; v_gene: TRBV5-1; d_gene: TRBD1; abundance: .
CDR3nt: TGTGCCAGCAGCCCAGCGGGGGTCTATGGCTACACCTTC; CDR3aa: CASSPAGVYGYTF; j_gene: TRBJ1-2; v_gene: TRBV7-9; d_gene: .; abundance: few
CDR3nt: TGTGCCAGCAGCCCCGGGAATGAGCAGTTCTTC; CDR3aa: CASSPGNEQFF; j_gene: TRBJ2-1; v_gene: TRBV7-2; d_gene: .; abundance: many
CDR3nt: TGCGCCAGCAGCCAAGATTACGAACAGGATGGCTACACCTTC; CDR3aa: CASSQDYEQDGYTF; j_gene: TRBJ1-2; v_gene: TRBV4-3; d_gene: .; abundance: .
CDR3nt: TGTGCCAGCAGCTTAGGGGGACAGGGGACTGGAAACACCATATATTTT; CDR3aa: CASSLGGQGTGNTIYF; j_gene: TRBJ1-3; v_gene: TRBV7-2; d_gene: TRBD1; abundance: .
CDR3nt: TGTGCCAGCAGACAAGATTCTTACAATGAGCAGTTCTTC; CDR3aa: CASRQDSYNEQFF; j_gene: TRBJ2-1; v_gene: TRBV28; d_gene: .; abundance: many
CDR3nt: TGTGCCAGCAGCCGACCCGACAGGGACTACGAGCAGTACTTC; CDR3aa: CASSRPDRDYEQYF; j_gene: TRBJ2-7; v_gene: TRBV7-6; d_gene: TRBD1; abundance: .
CDR3nt: TGTGCCAGCAGCTCGAGACAGGTTCGCGGAGCTTTCTTT; CDR3aa: CASSSRQVRGAFF; j_gene: TRBJ1-1; v_gene: TRBV7-9; d_gene: .; abundance: .
CDR3nt: TGTGCCAGCAGTTACGGGGCTACGCAGTATTTT; CDR3aa: CASSYGATQYF; j_gene: TRBJ2-3; v_gene: TRBV6-5; d_gene: .; abundance: few
CDR3nt: TGTGCCAGCCTCACGACGGGAGGGTACAATGAGCAGTTCTTC; CDR3aa: CASLTTGGYNEQFF; j_gene: TRBJ2-1; v_gene: TRBV6-8; d_gene: TRBD2; abundance: .
CDR3nt: TGTGCCAGCAGTTTAGGTCCTAGCGGGAGAGGGAATGAGCAGTTCTTC; CDR3aa: CASSLGPSGRGNEQFF; j_gene: TRBJ2-1; v_gene: TRBV28; d_gene: TRBD2; abundance: .
CDR3nt: TGTGCCAGTAGTATGTGGGCCAGAACGAACACTGAAGCTTTCTTT; CDR3aa: CASSMWARTNTEAFF; j_gene: TRBJ1-1; v_gene: TRBV19; d_gene: .; abundance: .
CDR3nt: TGTGCCAGCAGCGGACTAGCGGGAAATTACGAGCAGTACTTC; CDR3aa: CASSGLAGNYEQYF; j_gene: TRBJ2-7; v_gene: TRBV7-2; d_gene: TRBD2; abundance: many
CDR3nt: TGTGCCAGCAGTGAAGGGCAGACTAGGATCAATGAGCAGTTCTTC; CDR3aa: CASSEGQTRINEQFF; j_gene: TRBJ2-1; v_gene: TRBV2; d_gene: .; abundance: .
CDR3nt: TGTGCCAGCAGTTACTCGGGGAGAAATTACAATGAGCAGTTCTTC; CDR3aa: CASSYSGRNYNEQFF; j_gene: TRBJ2-1; v_gene: TRBV6-2/TRBV6-3; d_gene: .; abundance: .
CDR3nt: TGTGCCAGCAGCCGCGAAGGACTCGGGACTAGCGGGACCGAGACCCAGTACTTC; CDR3aa: CASSREGLGTSGTETQYF; j_gene: TRBJ2-5; v_gene: TRBV7-2; d_gene: TRBD2; abundance: few
CDR3nt: TGTGCCAGCAGCTGGGCTCCCAACACAGATACGCAGTATTTT; CDR3aa: CASSWAPNTDTQYF; j_gene: TRBJ2-3; v_gene: TRBV11-1; d_gene: .; abundance: many